Shown below are 25 T cell receptor beta chains from a single sample sequenced in a study of T cell responses to AZD1222 COVID-19 vaccine. Sequenced by immunoSEQ multiplex PCR; TCRdb stores in-frame clones only, minus some. The sample shows 150,000 to 200,000 clones, almost 90% of them seen only once. The material was peripheral blood, obtained on day 0 of AZD1222 vaccination. The receptors stem from an adult in good health.

The rearrangement joins TRBV7-8 to TRBJ1-2, with D perhaps TRBD1 (6 bases). This CDR3 is built from 16 residues. V was cut by 0 bases and J by 4 bases, with 15 bases left in between. The germline CDR1 and CDR2 sequences are SGHVS and FQNEAQ. The CDR3 coding sequence is TGTGCCAGCAGCTTAGCTAAGACAGGCTCGGGCTATGGCTACACCTTC. It codes for CASSLAKTGSGYGYTF.

The rearrangement joins TRBV7-3 to TRBJ2-3; unclear D gene. CDR1 is SGHTA, CDR2 FQGTGA, per germline. V lost 2 bases, J lost 7 bases, and 7 bases lay in between. The CDR3 consists of 12 residues. The CDR3 loop is CASSLDRNTQYF. In DNA, the CDR3 is TGTGCCAGCAGCTTAGATAGAAATACGCAGTATTTT.

The chain combines TRBV6-1 with TRBJ2-1; possible D gene TRBD2, 6 bases. V was cut by 10 bases and J by 5 bases, with 18 bases left in between. Looked up from germline, CDR1 is MNHNS and CDR2 is SASEGT. CDR3 length equals 14 residues. The CDR3 loop is CATLGRERNNEQFF. The CDR3 bases are TGTGCCACCTTAGGCCGGGAGCGGAACAATGAGCAGTTCTTC.

The rearrangement links TRBV9 to TRBJ1-2; a possible D gene is TRBD1 (6 bases). This CDR3 contains 13 residues. Trimming stripped 0 bases from V and 7 bases from J, with 10 bases between. Per the germline V gene, CDR1 is SGDLS and CDR2 is YYNGEE. CDR3 region: CASSVVGARGYTF. In DNA form, the CDR3 reads TGTGCCAGCAGCGTAGTGGGGGCGCGTGGCTACACCTTC.

The chain uses TRBV9 and TRBJ1-1, with 9 bases fitting TRBD1. The length of the CDR3 is 15 residues. Per germline, CDR1 SGDLS and CDR2 YYNGEE. V shed 2 bases and J 6 bases; nucleotides not matched to a gene: 8. The CDR3 DNA reads TGTGCCAGCAGCGTCTCCGGGACAGGGAGCGCTGAAGCTTTCTTT. Translated: CASSVSGTGSAEAFF.

The rearrangement links TRBV9 to TRBJ2-1, with 10 bases identical to TRBD1. Germline trimming cut 3 bases from V and 6 bases from J; bases unmatched to any gene: 9. The CDR3 totals 16 residues. Looked up from germline, CDR1 is SGDLS and CDR2 is YYNGEE. The CDR3: CASSGSRDRGGNEQFF. The DNA for the CDR3 is TGTGCCAGCAGCGGGTCCCGGGACAGGGGAGGCAATGAGCAGTTCTTC.

This clone was counted a single time. This chain connects TRBV9 to TRBJ2-7, with 11 nucleotides matching TRBD2. The V and J ends lost 4 bases and 1 base, in that order; junction bases with no gene match: 4. Germline V gene sequence: CDR1 SGDLS, CDR2 YYNGEE. The CDR3 is made up of 15 amino acids. The CDR3 DNA reads TGTGCCAGCAGCCTCGGGACTAGCGGATCCTACGAGCAGTACTTC. This translates into CASSLGTSGSYEQYF.

The chain combines TRBV27 with TRBJ2-7, with 12 bases identical to TRBD2. The CDR3 runs to 16 residues. Losses at the gene ends were 5 bases for V and 3 bases for J; bases not matched to a gene: 8. The germline V gene encodes CDR1 MNHEY and CDR2 SMNVEV (reference sequence). The CDR3 region is CASSQPGLAGNYEQYF. CDR3 in DNA: TGTGCCAGCAGTCAACCGGGACTAGCGGGCAACTACGAGCAGTACTTC.

V is TRBV27 and J is TRBJ2-7, with D unresolved. The CDR3 covers 13 residues. Trimming pared 3 bases from V and 7 bases from J, leaving 13 bases between. Germline V lookup: CDR1 MNHEY, CDR2 SMNVEV (reference sequence). The CDR3 loop is CASSFRPAREQYF. The CDR3 nucleotides are TGTGCCAGCAGTTTCCGACCGGCTAGAGAGCAGTACTTC.

The chain has TRBV27 and TRBJ1-6; no firm D call. This CDR3 has 15 residues. The germline V gene encodes CDR1 MNHEY and CDR2 SMNVEV (reference sequence). V gave up 4 bases and J gave up 4 bases, with 11 bases separating them. The CDR3 loop is CASSSPRDYNSPLHF. The CDR3 region has the DNA TGTGCCAGCAGTTCACCTCGGGATTATAATTCACCCCTCCACTTT.

The V gene is TRBV24-1, the J gene TRBJ2-7; D gene uncertain. CDR3 length: 13 residues. V lost 1 base and J lost 1, with 4 bases in between. Per germline, CDR1 KGHDR and CDR2 SFDVKD. The CDR3 loop is CATSDFQSYEQYF. CDR3 nucleotide sequence: TGTGCCACCAGTGATTTTCAGTCCTACGAGCAGTACTTC.

The gene calls are TRBV6-5 and TRBJ1-2, with 11 bases aligning to TRBD1. There are 14 residues in the CDR3. Germline V gives CDR1 MNHEY, CDR2 SVGAGI. V shed 6 bases, J shed 4 bases, and the junction held 4 bases outside the gene matches. CDR3 region: CASRDRGRLYGYTF. The CDR3 nucleotides are TGTGCCAGCAGGGACAGGGGGCGCCTCTATGGCTACACCTTC.

This rearrangement joins TRBV7-3 to TRBJ2-1; 9 bases align to TRBD2. In germline, CDR1 is SGHTA, CDR2 FQGTGA. The length of the CDR3 is 17 residues. The ends lost 5 bases at V and 4 bases at J; junction bases unmatched: 12. The CDR3 loop reads CASSDYSSAGGYNEQFF. In nucleotides, the CDR3 is TGTGCCAGCAGCGATTACTCTTCCGCGGGGGGGTACAATGAGCAGTTCTTC.

The J gene is TRBJ1-6, the V gene TRBV19; maybe TRBD1 (6 bases). Trimming pared 6 bases from V and 2 bases from J, leaving 20 bases between. This CDR3 has 18 amino acids. Germline V gene data show CDR1 as LNHDA and CDR2 as SQIVND (reference sequence). The CDR3 DNA is TGTGCCAGTAGCCCCACACAGGGCTTTGGCACCTATAATTCACCCCTCCACTTT. Protein product: CASSPTQGFGTYNSPLHF.

This rearrangement joins TRBV11-1 to TRBJ1-1; the D is unclear. The length of the CDR3 is 13 residues. Germline CDR1 SGHAT, CDR2 FQDESV (reference sequence). The germline V and J ends were trimmed by 1 base and 3 bases, with 6 bases remaining between them. The CDR3 sequence is CASSLDSDTEAFF. CDR3 DNA: TGTGCCAGCAGCTTAGATAGCGACACTGAAGCTTTCTTT.

V usage is TRBV24-1 and J usage is TRBJ1-1, with 7 bases fitting TRBD1. CDR1 is KGHDR, CDR2 SFDVKD, per germline. The CDR3 contains 13 residues. The V segment lost 0 bases and the J segment 11 bases; nucleotides outside the gene matches: 5. In DNA form, the CDR3 reads TGTGCCACCAGTGATTTGATGACAGGGAACGCTTTCTTT. It yields the protein CATSDLMTGNAFF.

CDR3 in amino acids: CASSSSGGSNTEAFF. The CDR3 bases are TGTGCCAGCAGCTCATCAGGAGGGAGTAACACTGAAGCTTTCTTT. The J gene is TRBJ1-1, the V gene TRBV11-1, with D hard to call. Trimming shortened V by 4 bases and J by 2 bases, and 14 bases separated the two germline ends. Germline CDR1 reads SGHAT; CDR2 reads FQDESV (reference sequence). The CDR3 runs 15 residues.

The V call is TRBV7-2, the J call TRBJ2-1; 8 nucleotides match TRBD2. The J segment lost 2 bases and the V segment lost 3 bases, leaving 3 bases of the junction unmatched. Per germline, CDR1 SGHTA and CDR2 FQGNSA. This CDR3 is 15 amino acids long. Here the CDR3 reads CASSLSGGPYNEQFF. The CDR3 DNA is TGTGCCAGCAGCTTGAGCGGGGGACCCTACAATGAGCAGTTCTTC.

In its sample, this clone was seen a few times. The rearrangement links TRBV7-9 to TRBJ2-2, with unresolved D. V gave up 4 bases and J gave up 7 bases, with 10 bases separating them. Germline V gene sequence: CDR1 SEHNR, CDR2 FQNEAQ (reference sequence). The CDR3 has 13 residues. CDR3 sequence: CASSSPKYGELFF. The CDR3 DNA reads as TGTGCCAGCAGCTCCCCCAAGTACGGGGAGCTGTTTTTT.

The CDR3 DNA is TGTGCCAGCAGCTTAGCGCTGGACACTAGCACAGATACGCAGTATTTT. Translation gives CASSLALDTSTDTQYF. This chain connects TRBV7-2 to TRBJ2-3; maybe TRBD1 (5 bases). The CDR3 extends over 16 amino acids. The ends were cut back, 0 bases at V and 0 bases at J, with 10 bases in the middle. Germline CDR1 SGHTA, CDR2 FQGNSA.

This chain uses TRBV7-8 with TRBJ2-7; unclear D gene. This CDR3 has 14 residues. Trimming left V 6 bases short and J 6 bases short, with 18 bases between. Germline V gene sequence: CDR1 SGHVS, CDR2 FQNEAQ. The CDR3 loop reads CASSPGPPLGEQYF. CDR3 nucleotide sequence: TGTGCCAGCAGTCCCGGGCCGCCCCTAGGCGAGCAGTACTTC.

The V and J genes are TRBV5-4 and TRBJ1-1, with 7 bases identical to TRBD1. This CDR3 has 14 residues. The trim removed 0 bases at V and 4 bases at J, leaving 3 bases unmatched. Germline V gene lookup returns CDR1 SGHNT and CDR2 YYREEE (reference sequence). The CDR3 sequence: CASSLEAGGTEAFF. The CDR3 DNA is TGTGCCAGCAGCTTGGAGGCAGGGGGCACTGAAGCTTTCTTT.

The chain carries TRBV13 and TRBJ1-6; D gene uncertain. Germline V gene data show CDR1 as PRHDT and CDR2 as FYEKMQ (reference sequence). The CDR3 loop spans 16 amino acids. V was shortened by 0 bases and J by 5 bases, with 11 bases between the two germline ends. The CDR3 is CASSLGPGRDNSPLHF. The DNA for the CDR3 is TGTGCCAGCAGCTTAGGCCCCGGGCGGGATAATTCACCCCTCCACTTT.

This clone was observed once. This chain uses TRBV4-3 with TRBJ2-7; 12 bases agree with TRBD2. CDR1 is LGHNA and CDR2 is YSLEER in the germline V gene. The CDR3 extends over 15 amino acids. Trimming removed 5 bases from V and 6 bases from J; junction bases left unmatched: 8. The CDR3 DNA reads as TGCGCCAGCAGCTTGCTAGCGGGGGGGCTGGGCGAGCAGTACTTC. Its translation: CASSLLAGGLGEQYF.

The V and J genes are TRBV30 and TRBJ1-2; TRBD1 matches at 7 bases. Per the germline V gene, CDR1 is GTSNPN and CDR2 is SVGIG (reference sequence). The ends lost 0 bases at V and 3 bases at J; junction bases unmatched: 7. The CDR3 loop spans 15 amino acids. The CDR3: CAWSVQGGRHYGYTF. The CDR3, as DNA: TGTGCCTGGAGTGTACAAGGGGGCAGGCACTATGGCTACACCTTC.